These 26 T cell receptor beta chains came from one sample sequenced in a study of blood T cell repertoires in COVID-19. This table comes from immunoSEQ multiplex PCR, and its TCRdb copy is limited to in-frame clones, with some not included. The repertoire holds 250,000 to 350,000 clones, 80% to 90% seen once, with 3.5% to 5.5% in the top ten. Sequenced: PBMCs or T cells enriched from blood (not recorded which). The receptors were gathered from a woman aged 30 to 39 who had recovered from COVID-19.

This sequence joins TRBV7-2 and TRBJ2-3; D call uncertain. With 4 bases removed from V and 0 bases from J, the gap between germline ends came to 11 bases. The CDR3 runs 15 residues. From germline, CDR1 is SGHTA and CDR2 FQGNSA. CDR3 in amino acids: CASSSMQTSTDTQYF. The CDR3 DNA reads TGTGCCAGCAGCTCCATGCAAACTAGCACAGATACGCAGTATTTT. The full variable domain, rest sourced from reference TRBV7-2 and TRBJ2-3, is GAGVSQSPSNKVTEKGKDVELRCDPISGHTALYWYRQSLGQGLEFLIYFQGNSAPDKSGLPSDRFSAERTGGSVSTLTIQRTQQEDSAVYLCASSSMQTSTDTQYFGPGTRLTVL.

The genes are TRBV29-1 and TRBJ1-3, with unresolved D. The CDR3 is 15 residues long. Trimming removed 0 bases at V and 2 bases at J, with 11 bases between. Germline values: CDR1 SQVTM, CDR2 ANQGSEA. CDR3 bases: TGCAGCGTTGAAGATCTACGGGTCACTGGAAACACCATATATTTT. Translating gives CSVEDLRVTGNTIYF.

The chain uses TRBV14 and TRBJ1-1; D gene uncertain. The V end lost 4 bases, the J end lost 2 bases, and 11 bases lay between the germline ends. From germline, CDR1 is SGHDN and CDR2 FVKESK. The CDR3 runs to 14 residues. CDR3 bases: TGTGCCAGCAGCCTCGCTCGGGGTAACACTGAAGCTTTCTTT. The encoded protein is CASSLARGNTEAFF.

In this sample, this clone turned up once. The V call is TRBV5-4, the J call TRBJ2-2; 10 bases line up with TRBD2. Trimming cost V 6 bases and J 4 bases; bases outside gene matches: 3. Per the germline V gene, CDR1 is SGHNT and CDR2 is YYREEE (reference sequence). This CDR3 is 14 amino acids long. CDR3 in DNA: TGTGCCAGCACCGCTAGCGGGAGCACCGGGGAGCTGTTTTTT. It specifies CASTASGSTGELFF.

The CDR3: CASTGQGNAHRGWFF. The CDR3 DNA sequence: TGTGCCAGCACCGGACAGGGGAATGCTCACCGCGGATGGTTCTTC. The chain carries TRBV6-5 and TRBJ2-1, with TRBD1 matching 9 bases. CDR3 length: 15 amino acids. V lost 7 bases, J lost 15 bases, and 19 bases stayed unmatched. CDR1 is MNHEY and CDR2 is SVGAGI in the germline V gene.

The gene calls are TRBV27 and TRBJ1-2; weak D call: TRBD1 (5 bases). Trimming took off 2 bases at V and 7 bases at J, with 8 bases between the two ends. Germline V gene sequence: CDR1 MNHEY, CDR2 SMNVEV (reference sequence). The CDR3 loop spans 12 amino acids. CDR3: CASSLPGGGYTF. As DNA, the CDR3 is TGTGCCAGCAGTTTACCGGGGGGTGGCTACACCTTC.

The gene calls are TRBV7-9 and TRBJ1-2; 8 nucleotides line up with TRBD1. Trimming took 4 bases from V and 6 from J; bases not matched to a gene: 7. The germline V gene has CDR1 SEHNR and CDR2 FQNEAQ (reference sequence). The CDR3 has 14 amino acids. In DNA form, the CDR3 reads TGTGCCAGCAGCTCCAGGACAGGGCCTCATGGCTACACCTTC. Protein sequence: CASSSRTGPHGYTF.

The V gene is TRBV28, the J gene TRBJ1-2; D is unresolved. The CDR3 spans 15 residues. The germline gives CDR1 MDHEN, CDR2 SYDVKM. Trimming stripped 3 bases from V and 4 bases from J, with 15 bases between. The DNA for the CDR3 is TGTGCCAGCAGTTTCGTCTACCCTCTAGTCTATGGCTACACCTTC. This translates into CASSFVYPLVYGYTF.

The V gene is TRBV6-5, the J gene TRBJ1-4; maybe TRBD1 (5 bases). V shed 0 bases and J shed 2 bases, with 7 bases lying between them. The CDR3 has 15 residues. Germline values: CDR1 MNHEY, CDR2 SVGAGI. For the CDR3, the DNA is TGTGCCAGCAGTTACTCGACAGCCACTAATGAAAAACTGTTTTTT. This gives the protein CASSYSTATNEKLFF.

This clone was recorded a few times. This chain connects TRBV7-9 to TRBJ1-2, with D unclear. Between the trimmed V and J ends, which lost 5 bases and 4 bases, there was a span of 11 bases. The CDR3 spans 13 residues. Germline V lookup: CDR1 SEHNR, CDR2 FQNEAQ (reference sequence). The CDR3 spells CASSRRGFYGYTF. CDR3 bases: TGTGCCAGCAGCCGGCGGGGTTTCTATGGCTACACCTTC.

The CDR3 sequence is CASSPLGGQGQAFF. CDR3 DNA sequence: TGTGCCAGCAGCCCCCTAGGCGGACAGGGGCAAGCTTTCTTT. The chain uses TRBV7-2 and TRBJ1-1, with TRBD1 matching 9 bases. This CDR3 is built from 14 residues. CDR1 SGHTA and CDR2 FQGNSA come from the germline V gene. Unmatched junction bases numbered 10, after V lost 5 bases and J lost 9 bases.

This sequence joins TRBV7-8 and TRBJ2-7; no firm D call. The CDR3 runs to 15 residues. Germline V CDR1 and CDR2: SGHVS, FQNEAQ. V was cut by 1 base and J by 0 bases, with 10 bases left in between. The CDR3 DNA follows: TGTGCCAGCAGCTTAGGGCAACGGAGCTCCTACGAGCAGTACTTC. Protein: CASSLGQRSSYEQYF.

The chain couples TRBV27 to TRBJ2-7, with TRBD2 matching over 7 bases. This CDR3 is built from 15 residues. CDR1 and CDR2 from the germline V gene are MNHEY and SMNVEV (reference sequence). The V and J ends lost 11 bases and 1 base, in that order; junction bases with no gene match: 14. The CDR3 spells CAARGMQRGSYEQYF. CDR3 DNA: TGTGCCGCCAGAGGTATGCAGCGGGGTTCCTACGAGCAGTACTTC.

The rearrangement joins TRBV5-8 to TRBJ1-2, with 9 bases fitting TRBD1. Germline values: CDR1 SGHTS, CDR2 YDEGEE. The CDR3 has 18 amino acids. Trimming removed 1 base from V and 2 bases from J; junction bases left unmatched: 12. The CDR3: CASSLIQDRGGSNYGYTF. CDR3 bases: TGTGCCAGCAGCTTGATTCAGGACAGGGGAGGTTCAAACTATGGCTACACCTTC. Filled out from reference TRBV5-8 and TRBJ1-2, the complete variable domain reads EAGVTQSPTHLIKTRGQQATLRCSPISGHTSVYWYQQALGLGLQFLLWYDEGEERNRGNFPPRFSGRQFPNYSSELNVNALELEDSALYLCASSLIQDRGGSNYGYTFGSGTRLTVV.

The chain recombines TRBV4-1 with TRBJ2-1, with 9 bases lining up with TRBD1. J was trimmed by 8 bases and V by 4 bases; bases with no gene match: 9. Germline CDR1 is MGHRA and CDR2 is YSYEKL. The CDR3 contains 15 residues. The CDR3 region has the DNA TGCGCCAGCAGCCTTCGGACAGGGGATCCGGATGAGCAGTTCTTC. It is translated as CASSLRTGDPDEQFF.

This clone came up once. CDR3 nucleotides: TGCGCCAGCAGTGACGGACTAGCGGGGGCCAATGAGCAGTTCTTC. Translated: CASSDGLAGANEQFF. This chain links TRBV10-1 with TRBJ2-1; 13 bases align to TRBD2. The junction had 2 bases not matched to a gene; V was cut back by 3 bases and J by 6 bases. Germline lookup yields CDR1 WNHNN and CDR2 SYGVQD (reference sequence). CDR3 length: 15 residues.

The rearrangement uses TRBV28 and TRBJ1-2, with 11 positions matching TRBD1. The trim removed 6 bases at V and 3 bases at J, leaving 15 bases unmatched. The germline gives CDR1 MDHEN, CDR2 SYDVKM. This CDR3 has 18 residues. The CDR3 here is CASRTLLPRDRGDYGYTF. The CDR3 DNA is TGTGCCAGCAGAACCCTCCTGCCCCGGGACAGGGGGGACTATGGCTACACCTTC.

This sequence joins TRBV6-5 and TRBJ1-2; tentative D call: TRBD1 (6 bases). CDR1 is MNHEY and CDR2 is SVGAGI in the germline V gene. The CDR3 has 14 amino acids. The V end lost 5 bases, the J end lost 8 bases, and 18 bases lay between the germline ends. Written as DNA, the CDR3 is TGTGCCAGCAGTCCCGGACAGACCGCGAGGGGCTACACCTTC. Its protein is CASSPGQTARGYTF.

The chain joins TRBV27 to TRBJ2-7, with 7 bases matching TRBD2. V lost 3 bases, J lost 3 bases, and 2 bases stayed unmatched. Germline V gene data show CDR1 as MNHEY and CDR2 as SMNVEV (reference sequence). This CDR3 contains 13 residues. The CDR3 DNA reads TGTGCCAGCAGTTTGGCTAGCGGCTACGAGCAGTACTTC. This codes for CASSLASGYEQYF.

This clone was seen just once. The chain links TRBV2 to TRBJ2-7; D call uncertain. The germline V gene has CDR1 SNHLY and CDR2 FYNNEI. The CDR3 extends over 14 amino acids. The V end lost 5 bases, the J end lost 6 bases, and 17 bases lay between the germline ends. The CDR3 loop is CASSTFLTTGEQYF. The CDR3 DNA sequence: TGTGCCAGCAGTACTTTTCTCACGACGGGCGAGCAGTACTTC.

CDR3 bases: TGTGCCAGCAGCGTAAAACCGGGACAGTCTAACTATGGCTACACCTTC. Amino acid sequence: CASSVKPGQSNYGYTF. This chain links TRBV9 with TRBJ1-2; 7 nucleotides match TRBD1. The CDR3 is 16 residues long. The germline V gene has CDR1 SGDLS and CDR2 YYNGEE. Trimming took 1 base from V and 0 from J; bases not matched to a gene: 6.

This sequence joins TRBV28 and TRBJ2-1; 14 nucleotides match TRBD2. V lost 6 bases and J lost 6; bases outside the gene matches: 4. CDR3 length equals 15 residues. CDR1 and CDR2 from the germline V gene are MDHEN and SYDVKM. The CDR3: CASSPGLAGVNEQFF. Here the CDR3 DNA reads TGTGCCAGCAGCCCGGGACTAGCGGGAGTCAATGAGCAGTTCTTC.

This chain joins TRBV11-2 and TRBJ2-7, with a weak D call TRBD1 (7 bases). Germline loops: CDR1 SGHAT, CDR2 FQNNGV. The CDR3 has 16 amino acids. Trimming pared 5 bases from V and 5 bases from J, leaving 22 bases between. For the CDR3, the DNA is TGTGCCAGCAGCCGTCACTTTGACAGGGAGGTCGACGAGCAGTACTTC. Translating it yields CASSRHFDREVDEQYF.

The gene calls are TRBV7-6 and TRBJ1-1, with D perhaps TRBD1 (5 bases). V gave up 0 bases and J gave up 3 bases, with 14 bases separating them. The CDR3 has 16 residues. Germline lookup yields CDR1 SGHVS and CDR2 FNYEAQ. Here the CDR3 DNA reads TGTGCCAGCAGCTTAGCGCGGCAGGGTTCGGACACTGAAGCTTTCTTT. It codes for CASSLARQGSDTEAFF.

The chain recombines TRBV14 with TRBJ2-1, with D unresolved. Germline-derived CDR1 and CDR2 are SGHDN and FVKESK. Trimming cost V 0 bases and J 12 bases, with 12 bases left between them. The CDR3 consists of 13 residues. The CDR3 sequence: CASSQDEPSRQFF. CDR3 nucleotide sequence: TGTGCCAGCAGCCAAGATGAGCCGAGTCGGCAGTTCTTC. The variable domain in full, completed from reference TRBV14 and TRBJ2-1, reads EAGVTQFPSHSVIEKGQTVTLRCDPISGHDNLYWYRRVMGKEIKFLLHFVKESKQDESGMPNNRFLAERTGGTYSTLKVQPAELEDSGVYFCASSQDEPSRQFFGPGTRLTVL.

This clone was seen a few times. The rearrangement joins TRBV6-5 to TRBJ1-1, with TRBD1 matching over 7 bases. Germline assignment: CDR1 MNHEY and CDR2 SVGAGI. Trimming removed 4 bases from V and 5 bases from J; junction bases left unmatched: 13. The CDR3 has 16 amino acids. CDR3 DNA sequence: TGTGCCAGCAGTTCACCGACAGGGAGGATAATGACTGAAGCTTTCTTT. Translated, it gives CASSSPTGRIMTEAFF.